This T cell receptor (beta chain) was documented in a study of Graves' ophthalmopathy and Graves' hyperthyroidism. With 6 bases clipped from V and 4 bases from J, the junction kept 2 bases outside the gene matches. The CDR3 is 14 amino acids. Germline V gene sequence: CDR1 SNHLY, CDR2 FYNNEI. Ten or more counts support this clonotype. RNA transcripts provided the template for amplifying TCR beta CDR3 regions. First-round RT-PCR employed HTBI primers, with a second-round multiplex PCR after it. TCRdb processed the multiplex PCR reads anew with MiXCR; each CDR3 protein has one entry. The table has 600,000 to 700,000 distinct CDR3 sequences, over 40% seen once; the top ten hold over 2.5%.

The sequenced sample consisted of peripheral blood. The TCR sequence derives from an adult man with Graves' ophthalmopathy. This chain joins TRBV2 and TRBJ2-2; 10 positions agree with TRBD1. CDR3 loop: CASRRTGGTGELFF. The CDR3 DNA is TGTGCCAGCAGAAGGACAGGGGGCACCGGGGAGCTGTTTTTT.